The rows below give T cell receptor beta chains drawn from one sample of a study of T cell changes during pregnancy in multiple sclerosis. Clones were sequenced by immunoSEQ multiplex PCR, and TCRdb holds only the in-frame ones, with some missing. This sample has roughly 76,000 clones, with about 93% found just once. The specimen was CD4+ T cells from peripheral blood mononuclear cells, collected in the second trimester of pregnancy. The receptors shown here come from a female donor with multiple sclerosis, enrolled in a pregnancy study. CDR3s include the opening cysteine and the closing phenylalanine or tryptophan. A D gene is named only where the DNA matches it firmly. Only part of the rows carry a size: once, few, many, or a class if the clone is expanded.

-	TRBV7-2	TRBJ2-7	TRBD1	TGTGCCAGCAGCTTTACAGGGGGCCGCGAGCAGTACTTC	CASSFTGGREQYF
-	TRBV15	TRBJ2-5	-	TGTGCCACCAGCAGTCATGACACCAAAGAGACCCAGTACTTC	CATSSHDTKETQYF
-	TRBV27	TRBJ2-6	TRBD1	TGTGCCAGCAGTTTCTCCGGGACAGGGGGATATGGGGCCAACGTCCTGACTTTC	CASSFSGTGGYGANVLTF
-	TRBV2	TRBJ2-5	TRBD2	TGTGCCAGCAGCGGGACTAGCGGGGGGGCAGGGGAGACCCAGTACTTC	CASSGTSGGAGETQYF
-	TRBV9	TRBJ2-2	-	TGTGCCAGCAGCGTAGAACAGTTGACCGGGGAGCTGTTTTTT	CASSVEQLTGELFF
few	TRBV30	TRBJ1-1	-	TGTGCCTCGAATGCACCACAGGGCGGGGGAAGCACTGAAGCTTTCTTT	CASNAPQGGGSTEAFF
-	TRBV25-1	TRBJ2-1	-	TGTGCCAGCAGTGTAGACAGGTTCTCAGCCTACAATGAGCAGTTCTTC	CASSVDRFSAYNEQFF
-	TRBV6-5	TRBJ2-1	TRBD1	TGTGCCAGCAGGATCGACAGGGGGACCTACAATGAGCAGTTCTTC	CASRIDRGTYNEQFF
-	TRBV19	TRBJ2-7	-	TGTGCCAGTAGTATGGAGGGGGCGAGCCGGGGCGAGCAGTACTTC	CASSMEGASRGEQYF
-	TRBV6-8	TRBJ2-1	-	TGTGCCAGCAGTTACTCGTGGGCAGGGGACTACAATGAGCAGTTCTTC	CASSYSWAGDYNEQFF
-	TRBV28	TRBJ2-1	-	TGTGCCAGCGGACAAATCCCCTCCTACAATGAGCAGTTCTTC	CASGQIPSYNEQFF
once	TRBV7-6	TRBJ2-3	TRBD2	TGTGCCAGCAGCTTCGTAATTCTAGCGGGGGCGCTCACAGATACGCAGTATTTT	CASSFVILAGALTDTQYF
once	TRBV6-5	TRBJ2-7	TRBD1	TGTGCCAGCAGTCACACCGGGACAGGGGGCCACGAGCAGTACTTC	CASSHTGTGGHEQYF
-	TRBV5-6	TRBJ1-2	-	TGTGCCAGCAGCTTGGTCGGGAGTGGTGGCTACACCTTC	CASSLVGSGGYTF
-	TRBV10-3	TRBJ2-7	TRBD2	TGTGCCATCAGTTCATCCTCGGGACTATCTTACTACGAGCAGTACTTC	CAISSSSGLSYYEQYF
-	TRBV18	TRBJ1-1	-	TGTGCCAGCTCACCCTCACCGGGGACTGAAGCTTTCTTT	CASSPSPGTEAFF
-	TRBV7-2	TRBJ2-1	-	TGTGCCAGCAGACAGGGTGGTGGATACAATGAGCAGTTCTTC	CASRQGGGYNEQFF
few	TRBV20-1	TRBJ2-4	-	TGCAGTGCTCCCCAACTAGACATTCAGTACTTC	CSAPQLDIQYF
-	TRBV7-2	TRBJ1-1	-	TGTGCCAGCAGCTTAATAGACTTTGGCACTGAAGCTTTCTTT	CASSLIDFGTEAFF
-	TRBV7-7	TRBJ1-2	-	TGTGCTAGCAGCGATTCAATGGGGGGATGGATTCTCCCTAACTATGGCTACACCTTC	CASSDSMGGWILPNYGYTF
-	TRBV29-1	TRBJ2-1	TRBD2	TGCAGCGTTGTAAGGGATAGCGGGACAACCTACAATGAGCAGTTCTTC	CSVVRDSGTTYNEQFF
-	TRBV29-1	TRBJ2-3	TRBD2	TGCAGCGTTGAAGCGACTAGCGAAAGCACAGATACGCAGTATTTT	CSVEATSESTDTQYF
-	TRBV6-6	TRBJ2-5	-	TGTGCCAGCAGTTACCTGACTTCCCAAGAGACCCAGTACTTC	CASSYLTSQETQYF
-	TRBV23-1	TRBJ2-7	TRBD1	TGCGCCAGCAGTCATTCCGTACTAAACCGGGACAGAAGCTCCTACGAGCAGTACTTC	CASSHSVLNRDRSSYEQYF
-	TRBV5-1	TRBJ1-4	-	TGCGCCACGAAGGGAGGGGCGCGGAATGAAAAACTGTTTTTT	CATKGGARNEKLFF
-	TRBV5-1	TRBJ1-1	TRBD1	TGCGCCAGCAGCTCCTCCGACAGGGTCAGAGCTTTCTTT	CASSSSDRVRAFF
-	TRBV13	TRBJ2-7	-	TGTGCCAGCAGTCCGACAGGTTCCTACGAGCAGTACTTC	CASSPTGSYEQYF
-	TRBV19	TRBJ2-2	-	TGTGCCAGTACACACCCGAACACCGGGGAGCTGTTTTTT	CASTHPNTGELFF
-	TRBV28	TRBJ1-2	TRBD1	TGTGCCAGCAGTTTACCCGGGACAGGGCTTAACTATGGCTACACCTTC	CASSLPGTGLNYGYTF
-	TRBV6-5	TRBJ1-6	TRBD1	TGTGCCAGCACTACAGGGGCCGATTATAATTCACCCCTCCACTTT	CASTTGADYNSPLHF
once	TRBV15	TRBJ2-1	-	TGTGCCACCAGCGGACAAGGGGACAATGAGCAGTTCTTC	CATSGQGDNEQFF
-	TRBV6-6	TRBJ2-7	-	TGTGCCAGCAGTTCCAAATACGAGCAGTACTTC	CASSSKYEQYF
-	TRBV13	TRBJ1-2	TRBD1	TGTGCCAGCAGCGCCCTTGTTTCGGGACAGGGCTTACCTAACTATGGCTACACCTTC	CASSALVSGQGLPNYGYTF
-	TRBV2	TRBJ2-3	TRBD2	TGTGCCAGCAGTACCCAGACTAGCGGGGGGCGCACAGATACGCAGTATTTT	CASSTQTSGGRTDTQYF
-	TRBV18	TRBJ2-1	TRBD1	TGTGCCAGCTCAAGGACAGGGGTCAATGAGCAGTTCTTC	CASSRTGVNEQFF
-	TRBV10-3	TRBJ2-7	-	TGTGCCATCAGTGAGACAGAAAACGAGCAGTACTTC	CAISETENEQYF
once	TRBV7-2	TRBJ2-2	-	TGTGCCAGCAGCTTAGTTGCACAGGGTCAAACTCCGAACACCGGGGAGCTGTTTTTT	CASSLVAQGQTPNTGELFF
-	TRBV18	TRBJ2-7	-	TGTGCCAGCTCACCAACAGTTACCTACGAGCAGTACTTC	CASSPTVTYEQYF
once	TRBV30	TRBJ1-2	-	TGTGCCTGGAGTGTACCAACAGAAGCTAACTATGGCTACACCTTC	CAWSVPTEANYGYTF
-	TRBV18	TRBJ2-7	TRBD1	TGTGCCAGCTCACCCGGACAGGGGGCGAAGTACGAGCAGTACTTC	CASSPGQGAKYEQYF
-	TRBV27	TRBJ2-3	-	TGTGCCAGCAGCCGACTTACAGATACGCAGTATTTT	CASSRLTDTQYF
-	TRBV28	TRBJ1-1	TRBD1	TGTGCCAGCAGTTCGGGACAGGTGATGAACACTGAAGCTTTCTTT	CASSSGQVMNTEAFF
-	TRBV6-4	TRBJ2-3	-	TGTGCCAGCAGCCCCTCGGGTATCACAGATACGCAGTATTTT	CASSPSGITDTQYF
-	TRBV10-3	TRBJ2-7	TRBD1	TGTGCCATCAGTGATAGGACAGGGGGCCCCTACGAGCAGTACTTC	CAISDRTGGPYEQYF
-	TRBV9	TRBJ2-1	TRBD1	TGTGCCAGCAGCGTAAGGGGGACAGGGGTTGTGGATGAGCAGTTCTTC	CASSVRGTGVVDEQFF
-	TRBV29-1	TRBJ2-1	-	TGCAGCGTAGTACTCGGACAGCAAGAGCAGTTCTTC	CSVVLGQQEQFF
-	TRBV11-1	TRBJ2-5	TRBD2	TGTGCCAGCAGCTTAGGCCGGGGGGTTCGAGAGACCCAGTACTTC	CASSLGRGVRETQYF
-	TRBV25-1	TRBJ2-7	TRBD1	TGTGCCAGCAGTGCCGGCAGGGGGCTTAACGAGCAGTACTTC	CASSAGRGLNEQYF
-	TRBV7-7	TRBJ2-3	-	TGTGCCAGCAGCTCTTCAGTGAGCACAGATACGCAGTATTTT	CASSSSVSTDTQYF
-	TRBV5-3	TRBJ1-5	-	TGTGCCAGAAGCTTGGACACAGAAAATCAGCCCCAGCATTTT	CARSLDTENQPQHF
few	TRBV7-8	TRBJ1-2	TRBD1	TGTGCCAGCAGCTTTCCGGGACAGGATGGCTACACCTTC	CASSFPGQDGYTF
-	TRBV6-1	TRBJ1-6	TRBD1	TGTGCCAGCAGGGGGACAGGATCACCCCTCCACTTT	CASRGTGSPLHF
-	TRBV7-9	TRBJ2-2	TRBD1	TGTGCCAGCAGCGGGACAGGGAAGGGTACCGGGGAGCTGTTTTTT	CASSGTGKGTGELFF